These 32 T cell receptor beta chains share one sample of origin, sequenced in a study of blood T cell repertoires in COVID-19 (dated by TCRdb to between 2020 and 2021). The library was obtained by the immunoSEQ multiplex PCR assay. This immuneACCESS table, as held by TCRdb, lists in-frame sequences with V and J called but not all clones. Of the missing ones, under half trace to an unresolved V gene in checked studies; the others have no known cause. Here the sample has a few hundred thousand clones; about 80% occur a single time. Of the sample, roughly 3.1% falls within the top ten clones. The specimen sequenced was PBMCs or T cells enriched from blood (not recorded which). These receptors all come from a man over 45 who had recovered from COVID-19.

The CDR3 loop is CASSRGVDQPQHF. Here the CDR3 DNA reads TGTGCCAGTAGTCGGGGGGTCGATCAGCCCCAGCATTTT. V is TRBV19 and J is TRBJ1-5; D might be TRBD1 (5 bases). V dropped 5 bases and J dropped 5 bases, with 10 bases sitting between them. The CDR3 consists of 13 residues. Germline-derived CDR1 and CDR2 are LNHDA and SQIVND (reference sequence).

The chain employs TRBV12-3 or TRBV12-4 and TRBJ1-2; maybe TRBD1 (6 bases). The CDR3 has 11 residues. Trimming removed 8 bases at V and 4 bases at J, with 8 bases between. Written as DNA, the CDR3 is TGTGCCAGCGGACAGTCCTATGGCTACACCTTC. It translates to CASGQSYGYTF.

The V call is TRBV21-1, the J call TRBJ2-3; the D segment call TRBD2 is taken from the table without a DNA check. TRBV21-1 is described as a pseudogene. The CDR3 length is 16 residues. CDR3 DNA: TGTGCCAGTGGAGGCGGGCGAAGAAACAGCACAGATACGCAGTATTTT. This sequence encodes CASGGGRRNSTDTQYF.

The chain carries TRBV7-8 and TRBJ1-2, with 7 positions matching TRBD1. This CDR3 is 14 amino acids long. J gave up 4 bases and V 1 base, and 3 bases lay outside the gene matches. Germline CDR1 and CDR2: SGHVS and FQNEAQ. CDR3 nucleotide sequence: TGTGCCAGCAGCTTAGATCACAGGGGCTATGGCTACACCTTC. Protein sequence: CASSLDHRGYGYTF.

The chain joins TRBV11-3 to TRBJ2-7; the D is unclear. The germline V and J ends were trimmed by 5 bases and 1 base, with 12 bases remaining between them. CDR1 and CDR2 from the germline V gene are SGHNT and YENEEA. The CDR3 totals 14 residues. CDR3 in amino acids: CASSPKTLSYEQYF. The CDR3 coding sequence is TGTGCCAGCAGCCCTAAGACTTTGTCCTACGAGCAGTACTTC.

The rearrangement joins TRBV7-9 to TRBJ1-5; D is unresolved. Trimming stripped 9 bases from V and 2 bases from J, with 8 bases between. Germline loops: CDR1 SEHNR, CDR2 FQNEAQ (reference sequence). The CDR3 has 12 amino acids. This chain's CDR3 is CAREGCNQPQHF. Here the CDR3 DNA reads TGTGCCAGGGAGGGATGCAATCAGCCCCAGCATTTT.

The sample holds one count of this clone. The rearrangement joins TRBV19 to TRBJ1-2, with D possibly TRBD1 on 5 matching bases. The V gene's germline CDR1 is LNHDA and CDR2 SQIVND (reference sequence). The CDR3 runs to 16 residues. Trimming stripped 5 bases from V and 0 bases from J, with 16 bases between. CDR3 region: CASSPSGGASNYGYTF. The CDR3 DNA reads as TGTGCCAGTAGTCCGTCGGGAGGGGCCTCTAACTATGGCTACACCTTC.

The gene calls are TRBV19 and TRBJ2-3, with D possibly matching TRBD1 (6 bases). The V gene lost 1 base and the J gene lost 7 bases, with 18 bases spanning the gap. Per germline, CDR1 LNHDA and CDR2 SQIVND (reference sequence). CDR3 length: 16 amino acids. CDR3 sequence: CASSIGSRGFQYTQYF. The DNA for the CDR3 is TGTGCCAGTAGTATAGGGAGCAGGGGTTTCCAATATACGCAGTATTTT.

This rearrangement joins TRBV5-1 to TRBJ2-2; 7 bases map to TRBD1. The germline V gene encodes CDR1 SGHRS and CDR2 YFSETQ. Germline trimming cut 5 bases from V and 2 bases from J; bases unmatched to any gene: 9. The CDR3 runs 16 residues. The CDR3: CASSPGTAPNTGELFF. In nucleotides, the CDR3 is TGCGCCAGCAGTCCCGGGACAGCCCCCAACACCGGGGAGCTGTTTTTT. The full variable domain, its missing parts supplied by reference TRBV5-1 and TRBJ2-2, is KAGVTQTPRYLIKTRGQQVTLSCSPISGHRSVSWYQQTPGQGLQFLFEYFSETQRNKGNFPGRFSGRQFSNSRSEMNVSTLELGDSALYLCASSPGTAPNTGELFFGEGSRLTVL.

V is TRBV7-2 and J is TRBJ2-7, with 9 bases lining up with TRBD2. The trim removed 5 bases at V and 3 bases at J, leaving 14 bases unmatched. CDR3 length: 17 amino acids. The germline V gene has CDR1 SGHTA and CDR2 FQGNSA. The CDR3 nucleotides read TGTGCCAGCAGCCGGATTGTAGCGGGAGCCCAACTCTACGAGCAGTACTTC. Protein: CASSRIVAGAQLYEQYF.

This chain links TRBV18 with TRBJ2-5, with 7 bases aligning to TRBD1. V shed 3 bases, J shed 1 base, and the junction held 5 bases outside the gene matches. The CDR3 loop spans 15 amino acids. Looked up from germline, CDR1 is KGHSH and CDR2 is LQKENI. In DNA, the CDR3 is TGTGCCAGCTCACCCAGACAGGGCTCCCAAGAGACCCAGTACTTC. It codes for CASSPRQGSQETQYF.

This clone was found once. The V gene is TRBV9, the J gene TRBJ1-5; D gene ambiguous. CDR1 is SGDLS, CDR2 YYNGEE, per germline. The CDR3 consists of 15 residues. With 4 bases removed from V and 4 bases from J, the gap between germline ends came to 15 bases. Here the CDR3 reads CASSPRGGINQPQHF. The CDR3 DNA is TGTGCCAGCAGCCCCCGGGGAGGGATAAATCAGCCCCAGCATTTT.

This rearrangement joins TRBV19 to TRBJ2-1; D possibly corresponds to TRBD1 (7 bases). Germline lookup yields CDR1 LNHDA and CDR2 SQIVND (reference sequence). The CDR3 runs 15 residues. V was pared by 6 bases and J by 4 bases, with 16 bases between. The CDR3 region has the DNA TGTGCCAGTAGGAGGGGCGGGACAGATTACAATGAGCAGTTCTTC. The encoded protein is CASRRGGTDYNEQFF.

The chain links TRBV4-3 to TRBJ1-1; D remains unclear. V dropped 1 base and J dropped 4 bases, with 10 bases sitting between them. Germline V CDR1 and CDR2: LGHNA, YSLEER. The CDR3 contains 14 residues. CDR3 nucleotides: TGCGCCAGCAGCCAAGTGATGGCGGGCACTGAAGCTTTCTTT. It yields the protein CASSQVMAGTEAFF.

This chain links TRBV19 with TRBJ2-1, with D unresolved. Trimming removed 1 base from V and 8 bases from J, with 6 bases in between. The length of the CDR3 is 12 residues. Germline CDR1 reads LNHDA; CDR2 reads SQIVND (reference sequence). CDR3 amino acids: CASSIGSDEQFF. The CDR3 DNA sequence: TGTGCCAGTAGTATAGGGAGCGATGAGCAGTTCTTC.

The V call is TRBV6-2 or TRBV6-3, the J call TRBJ2-5, with 8 bases identical to TRBD1. The CDR3 contains 13 residues. Germline loops: CDR1 MNHEY, CDR2 SVGEGT. With 6 bases clipped from V and 5 bases from J, the junction kept 5 bases outside the gene matches. CDR3 protein: CASSWTGRETQYF. CDR3 sequence (DNA): TGTGCCAGCAGCTGGACAGGGCGGGAGACCCAGTACTTC.

V usage is TRBV7-3 and J usage is TRBJ2-5; a possible D gene is TRBD2 (5 bases). CDR3 length: 13 amino acids. From germline, CDR1 is SGHTA and CDR2 FQGTGA. Trimming took 2 bases from V and 3 from J, leaving 7 bases between them. CDR3: CASSLGLEETQYF. The DNA for the CDR3 is TGTGCCAGCAGCTTAGGACTGGAAGAGACCCAGTACTTC.

V gene TRBV29-1 combines with J gene TRBJ2-7; TRBD2 might be the D (5 bases). CDR3 length: 12 amino acids. Germline lookup yields CDR1 SQVTM and CDR2 ANQGSEA. The CDR3 sequence is CSATGIRYEQYF. The CDR3 nucleotides are TGCAGTGCCACCGGGATCCGCTACGAGCAGTACTTC.

The chain employs TRBV12-3 or TRBV12-4 and TRBJ1-2; 9 bases align to TRBD1. V shed 5 bases and J 8 bases; nucleotides not matched to a gene: 6. This CDR3 region has 13 residues. CDR3 residues: CASSQGQGGGYTF. The CDR3 nucleotides read TGTGCCAGCAGTCAGGGACAGGGCGGCGGCTACACCTTC.

In its sample, this clone was seen once. The J gene is TRBJ1-3, the V gene TRBV7-2; a weak D match, TRBD1 (5 bases). The germline gives CDR1 SGHTA, CDR2 FQGNSA. CDR3 length equals 13 residues. V dropped 0 bases and J dropped 14 bases, with 14 bases sitting between them. The CDR3, as DNA: TGTGCCAGCAGCTTAGCTACAGGCGGCGGGGTATATTTT. It translates to CASSLATGGGVYF.

This chain links TRBV11-2 with TRBJ2-7; 8 nucleotides align to TRBD1. The J segment lost 4 bases and the V segment lost 0 bases, leaving 11 bases of the junction unmatched. The CDR3 runs to 17 residues. The germline V gene has CDR1 SGHAT and CDR2 FQNNGV. CDR3 sequence: CASSLDLGDRRLYEQYF. CDR3 DNA sequence: TGTGCCAGCAGCTTAGACCTGGGGGACAGGCGGCTTTACGAGCAGTACTTC.

This clone showed up just a few times. The chain combines TRBV7-9 with TRBJ2-7, with 7 bases fitting TRBD2. CDR1 and CDR2 from the germline V gene are SEHNR and FQNEAQ (reference sequence). V dropped 5 bases and J dropped 0; count of bases not matched to a gene: 7. The CDR3 spans 15 residues. CDR3 DNA sequence: TGTGCCAGCAGCGAGTTGGGGGACTACTCCTACGAGCAGTACTTC. This gives the protein CASSELGDYSYEQYF. Full variable domain (missing parts from reference TRBV7-9 and TRBJ2-7): DTGVSQNPRHKITKRGQNVTFRCDPISEHNRLYWYRQTLGQGPEFLTYFQNEAQLEKSRLLSDRFSAERPKGSFSTLEIQRTEQGDSAMYLCASSELGDYSYEQYFGPGTRLTVT.

The count of this clone is one. J is TRBJ2-1 and V is TRBV6-1; 8 bases agree with TRBD2. The germline gives CDR1 MNHNS, CDR2 SASEGT. Germline trimming cut 3 bases from V and 8 bases from J; bases unmatched to any gene: 6. This CDR3 contains 14 residues. CDR3 in DNA: TGTGCCAGCAGTGACACTAGCGGCGCGGATGAGCAGTTCTTC. Protein: CASSDTSGADEQFF.

A single count supports this clone. CDR3: CASSTVLDTEAFF. The CDR3 DNA reads as TGTGCCAGCAGTACGGTCCTGGACACTGAAGCTTTCTTT. The genes are TRBV11-2 and TRBJ1-1; D is uncertain. The germline CDR1 and CDR2 sequences are SGHAT and FQNNGV. V was clipped by 6 bases and J by 3 bases, with 11 bases between them. The CDR3 runs to 13 residues.

The count of this clone is one. This chain joins TRBV27 and TRBJ2-7; 8 positions match TRBD2. The length of the CDR3 is 18 residues. Germline values: CDR1 MNHEY, CDR2 SMNVEV (reference sequence). Losses at the gene ends were 1 base for V and 6 bases for J; bases not matched to a gene: 17. As DNA, the CDR3 is TGTGCCAGCAGTTTATACGCCTCACTAGCGGCCACAACCGGCGAGCAGTACTTC. It is translated as CASSLYASLAATTGEQYF.

The genes are TRBV5-1 and TRBJ2-1; D is uncertain. This CDR3 contains 14 residues. Germline lookup yields CDR1 SGHRS and CDR2 YFSETQ. Trimming cost V 0 bases and J 1 base, with 5 bases left between them. The CDR3 nucleotides read TGCGCCAGCAGCTTGGACAGTTCCTACAATGAGCAGTTCTTC. Amino acids: CASSLDSSYNEQFF.

The chain carries TRBV7-3 and TRBJ2-3; D is possibly TRBD2 (5 bases). Trimming took off 3 bases at V and 8 bases at J, with 18 bases between the two ends. Germline loops: CDR1 SGHTA, CDR2 FQGTGA. The CDR3 runs 15 residues. CDR3 region: CASSFGVSASATQYF. The CDR3 DNA is TGTGCCAGCAGCTTCGGGGTCTCGGCATCCGCTACGCAGTATTTT. The variable domain in full, completed from reference TRBV7-3 and TRBJ2-3, reads GAGVSQTPSNKVTEKGKYVELRCDPISGHTALYWYRQSLGQGPEFLIYFQGTGAADDSGLPNDRFFAVRPEGSVSTLKIQRTERGDSAVYLCASSFGVSASATQYFGPGTRLTVL.

The chain uses TRBV6-4 and TRBJ2-5, with 9 bases that match TRBD2. This CDR3 is 18 amino acids long. Germline V lookup: CDR1 MRHNA, CDR2 SNTAGT. The trim removed 0 bases at V and 5 bases at J, leaving 13 bases unmatched. The CDR3, as DNA: TGTGCCAGCAGTGACTCGACAGTTGGGCGGGAGGGCCCGGAGACCCAGTACTTC. Protein: CASSDSTVGREGPETQYF.

There are a few counts of this clone. The chain combines TRBV6-2 or TRBV6-3 with TRBJ2-1; TRBD2 matches 10 bases. This CDR3 comprises 15 residues. V was clipped by 6 bases and J by 7 bases; unmatched bases: 9. Germline CDR1 MNHEY, CDR2 SVGEGT. Here the CDR3 DNA reads TGTGCCAGCAGCCAGAGCGGGGGGGCGCGGAATGAGCAGTTCTTC. It is translated as CASSQSGGARNEQFF.

The chain combines TRBV6-4 with TRBJ2-2, with 7 bases fitting TRBD1. CDR1 and CDR2 (germline): MRHNA, SNTAGT. V dropped 1 base and J dropped 1; count of bases not matched to a gene: 3. This CDR3 is 16 amino acids long. The CDR3 DNA reads as TGTGCCAGCAGTGACTTCCGGACAGGGAACACCGGGGAGCTGTTTTTT. It specifies CASSDFRTGNTGELFF.

The chain couples TRBV3-1 (or the pseudogene TRBV3-2) to TRBJ1-4; unclear D gene. This CDR3 is 14 amino acids long. V was cut by 2 bases and J by 0 bases, with 4 bases left in between. Germline CDR1 reads LGHDT; CDR2 reads YNNKEL (reference sequence). This CDR3 reads CASSQQTTNEKLFF. CDR3 sequence (DNA): TGTGCCAGCAGCCAACAGACAACTAATGAAAAACTGTTTTTT.

The chain joins TRBV19 to TRBJ2-7; possibly TRBD1 for D (5 bases). The CDR3 contains 15 residues. Trimming took off 2 bases at V and 0 bases at J, with 11 bases between the two ends. Germline CDR1 LNHDA, CDR2 SQIVND (reference sequence). The CDR3 nucleotides read TGTGCCAGTAGTATAACGACAGTTCGCTCCTACGAGCAGTACTTC. Its translation is CASSITTVRSYEQYF.